Presented here are 10 T cell receptor beta chains from one specimen sequenced in a study of blood T cell repertoires in COVID-19. Clones were read by immunoSEQ multiplex PCR, and TCRdb kept only the in-frame ones, dropping some. The sample has about 130,000 clones; about 89% are singletons. Input material: peripheral blood. The receptors derive from a woman in her seventies with COVID-19, enrolled during active disease.

The chain uses TRBV2 and TRBJ1-1; 7 nucleotides agree with TRBD1. The CDR3 length is 14 residues. Germline V gene data show CDR1 as SNHLY and CDR2 as FYNNEI. After removal of 9 bases from V and 4 bases from J, the junction contained 11 bases not matched to a gene. CDR3 residues: CASRPATGSTEAFF. The CDR3, as DNA: TGTGCCAGTCGACCCGCGACAGGGAGCACTGAAGCTTTCTTT.

The DNA for the CDR3 is TGCGCCAGCAGCCCCCTGCGGGGAGGCACAGATACGCAGTATTTT. Translated, it gives CASSPLRGGTDTQYF. The chain uses TRBV4-1 and TRBJ2-3; TRBD2 might be the D (6 bases). There are 15 residues in the CDR3. Germline loops: CDR1 MGHRA, CDR2 YSYEKL. With 4 bases removed from V and 1 base from J, the gap between germline ends came to 12 bases.

The gene calls are TRBV27 and TRBJ1-2; 7 bases are a match to TRBD1. CDR1 and CDR2 from the germline V gene are MNHEY and SMNVEV (reference sequence). This CDR3 is built from 13 residues. Trimming at V came to 3 bases and at J to 3 bases, leaving 1 base not matched to a gene. The CDR3 loop is CASSFDRDYGYTF. The CDR3 DNA is TGTGCCAGCAGTTTTGACAGGGACTATGGCTACACCTTC.

The genes are TRBV18 and TRBJ2-3, with 9 nucleotides matching TRBD2. Per the germline V gene, CDR1 is KGHSH and CDR2 is LQKENI. This CDR3 is built from 15 residues. V lost 3 bases and J lost 1; bases outside the gene matches: 2. CDR3 amino acids: CASSPSGGGTDTQYF. As DNA, the CDR3 is TGTGCCAGCTCACCTAGCGGGGGTGGCACAGATACGCAGTATTTT.

The CDR3: CASSLSGGTDYGYTF. The CDR3, as DNA: TGCGCCAGCAGCTTGTCGGGGGGTACGGACTATGGCTACACCTTC. This chain joins TRBV5-1 and TRBJ1-2, with D possibly being TRBD1 (5 bases). The CDR3 is made up of 15 amino acids. Germline V CDR1 and CDR2: SGHRS, YFSETQ. Trimming cost V 1 base and J 3 bases, with 13 bases left between them.

V gene TRBV20-1 combines with J gene TRBJ1-1, with a weak D call TRBD1 (6 bases). Germline V gives CDR1 DFQATT, CDR2 SNEGSKA (reference sequence). The CDR3 is 11 residues long. The V and J ends lost 5 bases and 7 bases respectively, with 11 bases between them. This CDR3 reads CSAGGHREAFF. The CDR3, as DNA: TGCAGTGCTGGGGGACACCGTGAAGCTTTCTTT.

The chain has TRBV5-1 and TRBJ2-7, with D possibly being TRBD2 (6 bases). Germline assignment: CDR1 SGHRS and CDR2 YFSETQ. V was trimmed by 4 bases and J by 2 bases, leaving 13 bases between them. The CDR3 consists of 14 residues. This CDR3 reads CASSPLGGTYEQYF. Written as DNA, the CDR3 is TGCGCCAGCAGCCCCCTGGGGGGTACCTACGAGCAGTACTTC.

CDR3: CASSQGRGRVTEAFF. The CDR3 DNA reads as TGTGCCAGCAGCCAGGGGAGAGGCCGGGTCACTGAAGCTTTCTTT. V and J are TRBV14 and TRBJ1-1; D remains unclear. The V and J ends lost 3 bases and 4 bases respectively, with 15 bases between them. Per germline, CDR1 SGHDN and CDR2 FVKESK. The CDR3 runs to 15 residues.

The gene calls are TRBV6-5 and TRBJ1-2; D ambiguous. The V and J ends lost 7 bases and 0 bases respectively, with 12 bases between them. The CDR3 is 14 residues long. Per the germline V gene, CDR1 is MNHEY and CDR2 is SVGAGI. The CDR3 DNA reads as TGTGCCAGCACCGGCGACGGGACTAACTATGGCTACACCTTC. Translated, it gives CASTGDGTNYGYTF.

The chain has TRBV5-6 and TRBJ2-1; TRBD2 aligns across 12 bases. The CDR3 is made up of 16 amino acids. V shed 2 bases, J shed 2 bases, and the junction held 2 bases outside the gene matches. The germline gives CDR1 SGHDT, CDR2 YYEEEE. As DNA, the CDR3 is TGTGCCAGCAGCTTTCGACTAGCGGGGGCCTACAATGAGCAGTTCTTC. This gives the protein CASSFRLAGAYNEQFF.